A selection of T cell receptor beta chains follows, all from one sample in a study of T cells expressing NK-cell markers. TCRdb reprocessed the 5' RACE reads, keeping one entry per CDR3 protein, no DNA. The data include 150,000 or so distinct CDR3 sequences; the top ten clones carry 18%. The sequenced sample consisted of blood T cells: a sorted CD56 or NKG2C T cell subset, CD4+ or CD8+ T cells, or bulk PBMC T cells (not recorded which). These receptors all stem from a woman between 18 and 70 years old in good health. The CDR3 runs from the conserved cysteine through the conserved F or W.

v_gene	j_gene	len	CDR3aa
TRBV3-1	TRBJ2-1	13	CASSQDRGVEQFF
TRBV6-2/TRBV6-3	TRBJ1-1	12	CASAGVYTEAFF
TRBV20-1	TRBJ1-1	14	CSADQGQGADEAFF
TRBV12-3/TRBV12-4	TRBJ1-5	16	CASSPNPSTNFQPQHF
TRBV7-2	TRBJ2-1	16	CASSLVAGVPYNEQFF
TRBV5-1	TRBJ1-2	13	CASKEGENYGYTF
TRBV7-2	TRBJ1-6	16	CASGDLRGDPRRPLHF
TRBV27	TRBJ2-7	14	CASSFTGGVYEQYF
TRBV14	TRBJ1-5	13	CASSRERGQPQHF
TRBV29-1	TRBJ1-3	13	CSVKKNTGNTIYF
TRBV20-1	TRBJ2-3	14	CSALSGRGTDTQYF
TRBV7-6	TRBJ2-6	17	CASSHRGLGSGANVLTF
TRBV6-5	TRBJ2-5	14	CASSYRGMGETQYF
TRBV18	TRBJ1-6	15	CASSPGWGANSPLHF
TRBV5-1	TRBJ2-2	16	CASSLKAESSTGELFF
TRBV20-1	TRBJ1-5	15	CSASEGTGRHQPQHF
TRBV5-5	TRBJ1-4	16	CASSLEVSAGSEKLFF
TRBV2	TRBJ2-7	14	CASTLAGGPVEQYF
TRBV21-1	TRBJ1-4	19	CASSKSASRSCATNEKLFF
TRBV20-1	TRBJ1-2	14	CSATGQGSPYGYTF
TRBV20-1	TRBJ2-3	15	CSARRLAGGSDTQYF
TRBV6-2/TRBV6-3	TRBJ2-2	22	CASITTFSLLRQDIVGTGELFF
TRBV7-2	TRBJ2-3	15	CASSGIGLAGSTQYF
TRBV7-8	TRBJ1-2	15	CASSQTGQGERGYTF
TRBV11-2	TRBJ2-7	14	CASSLDRESGEQYF
TRBV6-1	TRBJ2-1	13	CASGGLPQGEQFF
TRBV6-1	TRBJ2-6	16	CASSAEVGTGANVLTF
TRBV5-1	TRBJ2-7	14	CASSTHPSRPEQYF
TRBV14	TRBJ2-5	13	CASSQGTLETQYF
TRBV15	TRBJ2-2	14	CATSRRGNTGELFF
TRBV19	TRBJ1-5	15	CASSIIGLRNQPQHF
TRBV6-1	TRBJ2-7	13	CASSEDRAYEQYF
TRBV10-3	TRBJ2-6	17	CAISESGPGSGANVLTF
TRBV5-1	TRBJ2-7	15	CASSLGWDRYYEQYF
TRBV7-9	TRBJ2-2	14	CASSSIWVTGELFF
TRBV2	TRBJ2-1	11	CASIVDNEQFF
TRBV6-1	TRBJ2-5	13	CASSRSPQETQYF
TRBV25-1	TRBJ2-7	15	CASSLLGTGRYEQYF
TRBV5-1	TRBJ1-2	13	CASSLDRGSGYTF
TRBV5-1	TRBJ2-1	15	CASSLVAGGPNEQFF
TRBV5-1	TRBJ2-5	15	CASSLGQGPAGTQYF
TRBV15	TRBJ2-7	14	CATSSDRITYEQYF
TRBV7-2	TRBJ2-1	15	CASSLWQGLYNEQFF
TRBV9	TRBJ1-1	14	CASSVAGGHTEAFF
TRBV5-1	TRBJ1-5	14	CASSPDRGDQPQHF
TRBV7-8	TRBJ2-7	16	CASSLGASNSHYEQYF
TRBV3-1	TRBJ1-2	14	CASTPGGSPYGYTF
TRBV7-6	TRBJ2-2	18	CASSLLLAGDTNTGELFF
TRBV21-1	TRBJ2-3	15	CASKRPARIMDTQYF
TRBV9	TRBJ2-5	15	CASSAIGHTGETQYF
TRBV6-1	TRBJ1-1	11	CASTSDTEAFF